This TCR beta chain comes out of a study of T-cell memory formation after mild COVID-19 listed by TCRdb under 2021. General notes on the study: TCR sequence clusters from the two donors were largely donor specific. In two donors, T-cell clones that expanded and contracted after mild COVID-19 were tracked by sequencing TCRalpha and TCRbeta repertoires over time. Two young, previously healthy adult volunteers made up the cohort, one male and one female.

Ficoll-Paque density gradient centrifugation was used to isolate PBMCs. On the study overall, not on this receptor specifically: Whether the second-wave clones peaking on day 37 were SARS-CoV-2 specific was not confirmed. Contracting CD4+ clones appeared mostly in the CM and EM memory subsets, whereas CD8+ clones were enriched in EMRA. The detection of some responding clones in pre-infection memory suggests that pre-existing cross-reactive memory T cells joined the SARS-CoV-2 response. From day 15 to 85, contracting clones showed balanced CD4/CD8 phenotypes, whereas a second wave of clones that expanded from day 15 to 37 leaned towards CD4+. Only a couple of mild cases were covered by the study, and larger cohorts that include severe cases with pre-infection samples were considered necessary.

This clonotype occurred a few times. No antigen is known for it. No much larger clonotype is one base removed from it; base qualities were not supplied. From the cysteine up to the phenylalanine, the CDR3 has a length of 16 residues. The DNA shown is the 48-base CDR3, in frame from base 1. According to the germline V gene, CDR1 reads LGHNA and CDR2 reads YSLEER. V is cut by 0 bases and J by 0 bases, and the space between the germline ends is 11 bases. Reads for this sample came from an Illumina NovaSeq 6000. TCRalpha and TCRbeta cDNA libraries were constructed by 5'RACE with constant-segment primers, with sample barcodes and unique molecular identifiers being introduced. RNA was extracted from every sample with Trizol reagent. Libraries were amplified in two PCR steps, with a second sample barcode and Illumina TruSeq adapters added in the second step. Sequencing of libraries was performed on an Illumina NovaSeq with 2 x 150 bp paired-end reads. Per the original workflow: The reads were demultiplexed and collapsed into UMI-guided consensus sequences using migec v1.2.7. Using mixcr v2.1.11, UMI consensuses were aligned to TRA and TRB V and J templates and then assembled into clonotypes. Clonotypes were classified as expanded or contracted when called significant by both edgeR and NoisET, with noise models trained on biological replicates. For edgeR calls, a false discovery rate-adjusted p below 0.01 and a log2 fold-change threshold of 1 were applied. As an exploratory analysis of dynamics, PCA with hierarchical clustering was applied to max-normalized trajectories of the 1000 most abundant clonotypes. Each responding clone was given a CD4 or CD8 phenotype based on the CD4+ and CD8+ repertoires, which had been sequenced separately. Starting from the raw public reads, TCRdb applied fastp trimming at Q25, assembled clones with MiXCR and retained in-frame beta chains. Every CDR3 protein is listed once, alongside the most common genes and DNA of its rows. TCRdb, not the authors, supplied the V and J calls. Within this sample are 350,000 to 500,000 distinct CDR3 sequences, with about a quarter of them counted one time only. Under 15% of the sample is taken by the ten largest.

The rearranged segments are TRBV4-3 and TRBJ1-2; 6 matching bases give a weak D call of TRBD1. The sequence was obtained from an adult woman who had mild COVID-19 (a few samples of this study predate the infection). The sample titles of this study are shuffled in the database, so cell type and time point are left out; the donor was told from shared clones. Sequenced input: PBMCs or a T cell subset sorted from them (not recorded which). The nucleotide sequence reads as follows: TGCGCCAGCAGCCAAGACCGGACAGCCTCTAACTATGGCTACACCTTC. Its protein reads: CASSQDRTASNYGYTF.